The present entry profiles one TCR beta chain with its context. The data stem from a study of blood T cell repertoires in COVID-19. Study in general: Italy, Spain and the United States were the sources of the convalescent and acute COVID-19 samples.

Using immunoSEQ multiplex PCR, the repertoire was profiled, and TCRdb retains in-frame clones only, with some absent. Of about 240,000 clones in the sample, roughly nine tenths are singletons; the top ten hold 6.2%. CDR1 and CDR2 from the germline V gene are SQVTM and ANQGSEA. V shed 5 bases and J shed 2 bases, with 8 bases lying between them. This CDR3 is built from 12 residues. This TCR was sampled from a man aged 60 to 69 with acute or convalescent COVID-19. Sequenced: peripheral blood. The chain couples TRBV29-1 to TRBJ2-3, with D perhaps matching TRBD1 (5 bases). CDR3 sequence (DNA): TGCAGCGTTTTGACAGACACAGATACGCAGTATTTT. Amino acid sequence: CSVLTDTDTQYF.